The 7 T cell receptor beta chains below were found in one sample sequenced in a study of T cell repertoires in cytomegalovirus infection (dated by TCRdb to between 2018 and 2021). The instrument given in TCRdb is Illumina HiSeq 1500. In-frame beta chains were kept once TCRdb had trimmed the public reads at Q25 with fastp and called clones with MiXCR. A single entry per CDR3 protein holds the most common genes and DNA from its merged rows. The sample table holds about 350,000 distinct CDR3 sequences, of which approximately 35% were seen once. Of the sample, approximately 13% falls within the top ten clones. These receptors have no known antigen. Explained via the paper, the treatment or condition label denotes: in vitro stimulation with specific CMV peptide epitopes to enrich CMV-specific T cells. The sequenced sample was cultured PBMCs, obtained from culture after CMV antigen stimulation. The source of these receptors is a human donor in good health (CMV status not recorded). Some clones in this sample may be carry-over from other donors' samples.

The rearrangement joins TRBV5-8 to TRBJ2-3; D unclear. The germline CDR1 and CDR2 sequences are SGHTS and YDEGEE. V lost 4 bases and J 4 bases, leaving 16 bases between the germline ends. The CDR3 is made up of 15 amino acids. CDR3 sequence: CASSLHENGADTQYF. The CDR3, as DNA: TGTGCCAGCAGCCTTCACGAGAATGGGGCAGATACGCAGTATTTT. The whole variable domain, filled in from reference TRBV5-8 and TRBJ2-3, reads EAGVTQSPTHLIKTRGQQATLRCSPISGHTSVYWYQQALGLGLQFLLWYDEGEERNRGNFPPRFSGRQFPNYSSELNVNALELEDSALYLCASSLHENGADTQYFGPGTRLTVL.

The CDR3 region is CASRATGRGQETQYF. The CDR3 DNA reads TGTGCCAGCAGGGCTACCGGAAGAGGCCAAGAGACCCAGTACTTC. The genes are TRBV12-3 or TRBV12-4 and TRBJ2-5; D remains unclear. Trimming removed 6 bases at V and 1 base at J, with 15 bases between. The CDR3 covers 15 residues.

This rearrangement joins TRBV7-2 to TRBJ1-3; a possible D gene is TRBD1 (6 bases). Germline lookup yields CDR1 SGHTA and CDR2 FQGNSA. This CDR3 is built from 16 residues. Trimming removed 5 bases at V and 3 bases at J, with 17 bases between. CDR3 in DNA: TGTGCCAGCAGCAGAGGGCGGGGGCTAGGTGGAAACACCATATATTTT. Amino acid sequence: CASSRGRGLGGNTIYF.

This clonotype was picked up a small number of times. J is TRBJ2-5 and V is TRBV10-3; 12 bases are a match to TRBD2. V shed 0 bases, J shed 3 bases, and the junction held 2 bases outside the gene matches. Germline assignment: CDR1 ENHRY and CDR2 SYGVKD. The CDR3 runs 16 residues. The CDR3 sequence is CAISESASGREETQYF. CDR3 DNA: TGTGCCATCAGTGAGTCTGCTAGCGGGAGGGAAGAGACCCAGTACTTC.

The sample holds a few counts of this clonotype. The chain combines TRBV19 with TRBJ2-5; 10 bases match TRBD2. CDR3 length: 16 amino acids. Germline CDR1 and CDR2: LNHDA and SQIVND (reference sequence). V lost 3 bases and J lost 7; bases outside the gene matches: 11. Here the CDR3 DNA reads TGTGCCAGTAGTATGTGGACTAGCGGACGTGAAGGGACCCAGTACTTC. Its translation is CASSMWTSGREGTQYF.

The gene calls are TRBV24-1 and TRBJ2-2, with D possibly called TRBD1 or TRBD2 (5 bases each). The V end lost 10 bases, the J end lost 0 bases, and 11 bases lay between the germline ends. The length of the CDR3 is 14 residues. The germline V gene encodes CDR1 KGHDR and CDR2 SFDVKD. CDR3 coding DNA: TGTGCCACGTCGGGACGGACGAACACCGGGGAGCTGTTTTTT. This codes for CATSGRTNTGELFF.

V gene TRBV7-2 combines with J gene TRBJ2-2, with D possibly being TRBD1 (6 bases). V was pared by 5 bases and J by 2 bases, with 9 bases between. The CDR3 covers 14 residues. Germline V gene sequence: CDR1 SGHTA, CDR2 FQGNSA. This CDR3 reads CASSRQVNTGELFF. The CDR3 DNA reads TGTGCCAGCAGCCGACAGGTTAACACCGGGGAGCTGTTTTTT. The full variable domain, in which reference TRBV7-2 and TRBJ2-2 provide the parts outside the CDR3, is GAGVSQSPSNKVTEKGKDVELRCDPISGHTALYWYRQSLGQGLEFLIYFQGNSAPDKSGLPSDRFSAERTGGSVSTLTIQRTQQEDSAVYLCASSRQVNTGELFFGEGSRLTVL.